One and the same sample provided the 7 T cell receptor beta chains below, sequenced in a study of quantifying T cell responses using KT2 cells. Background on the study: RNA was reverse transcribed with TCR alpha and beta constant-region primers.

Each cDNA got a UMI-containing oligo ligated at its 3' end. The first PCR ran 4 to 5 cycles with an equimolar RC1.1 and RC1.2 beta primer mix. From the UMI-ligation and nested PCR reads, TCRdb called clonotypes with MiXCR, one entry per CDR3 protein. The data contain about 50,000 distinct CDR3 sequences, around a tenth of them singletons. The sample was PBMCs spiked with cells of the T cell clone KT2. These receptors originate from a human donor.

The CDR3 protein is CSARLAGGAYEQYF. Written as DNA, the CDR3 is TGCAGTGCTAGATTAGCGGGTGGGGCCTACGAGCAGTACTTC. This chain joins TRBV20-1 and TRBJ2-7; 7 bases agree with TRBD2. The CDR3 extends over 14 amino acids. The junction had 6 bases not matched to a gene; V was cut back by 2 bases and J by 2 bases. Germline CDR1 DFQATT, CDR2 SNEGSKA (reference sequence).

In its sample, this clonotype was seen once. The chain recombines TRBV4-2 with TRBJ2-3; 14 positions agree with TRBD2. Trimming cost V 2 bases and J 4 bases; bases outside gene matches: 2. The length of the CDR3 is 16 residues. Germline loops: CDR1 LGHNA, CDR2 YNFKEQ. CDR3 region: CASSQRLAGGPDTQYF. Written as DNA, the CDR3 is TGTGCCAGCAGCCAACGACTAGCGGGAGGGCCAGATACGCAGTATTTT.

The J gene is TRBJ1-1, the V gene TRBV5-1; D perhaps matches TRBD1 (5 bases). The CDR3 loop spans 12 amino acids. Germline V gene data show CDR1 as SGHRS and CDR2 as YFSETQ. Trimming shortened V by 9 bases and J by 5 bases, and 14 bases separated the two germline ends. CDR3 loop: CATPTGATEAFF. DNA for the CDR3: TGCGCCACCCCGACCGGGGCAACTGAAGCTTTCTTT.

This clonotype has at least ten counts. The chain joins TRBV29-1 to TRBJ2-5; D uncertain. The V gene's germline CDR1 is SQVTM and CDR2 ANQGSEA. The V end lost 6 bases, the J end lost 4 bases, and 9 bases lay between the germline ends. This CDR3 contains 11 residues. For the CDR3, the DNA is TGCAGCGTGTCGCGAGGAGAGACCCAGTACTTC. Translating it yields CSVSRGETQYF.

J is TRBJ2-7 and V is TRBV9, with D maybe TRBD1 (6 bases). The CDR3 loop spans 12 amino acids. With 4 bases removed from V and 9 bases from J, the gap between germline ends came to 14 bases. CDR1 is SGDLS, CDR2 YYNGEE, per germline. CDR3 sequence reads: CASSFQGSGQYF. In DNA, the CDR3 is TGTGCCAGCAGCTTTCAGGGGTCTGGGCAGTACTTC. The full variable domain, in which reference TRBV9 and TRBJ2-7 provide the parts outside the CDR3, is DSGVTQTPKHLITATGQRVTLRCSPRSGDLSVYWYQQSLDQGLQFLIQYYNGEERAKGNILERFSAQQFPDLHSELNLSSLELGDSALYFCASSFQGSGQYFGPGTRLTVT.

This clonotype was observed at least ten times. The chain joins TRBV12-3 or TRBV12-4 to TRBJ1-5; 7 positions agree with TRBD1. This CDR3 has 14 residues. Germline trimming cut 5 bases from V and 3 bases from J; bases unmatched to any gene: 4. The CDR3 loop reads CASSPTGNNQPQHF. The CDR3 DNA is TGTGCCAGCAGTCCGACAGGGAACAATCAGCCCCAGCATTTT.

Only a few counts were recorded for this clonotype. The V gene is TRBV20-1, the J gene TRBJ1-6; possibly TRBD1 for D (5 bases). Trimming took off 0 bases at V and 7 bases at J, with 13 bases between the two ends. Per the germline V gene, CDR1 is DFQATT and CDR2 is SNEGSKA (reference sequence). The CDR3 is 15 residues long. CDR3: CSARDRLGRNSPLHF. CDR3 sequence (DNA): TGCAGTGCTAGAGATCGTCTGGGGCGAAATTCACCCCTCCACTTT.